This entry features one T cell receptor beta chain sequence. The antigen remains undetermined. The sample comes from a study of cytomegalovirus exposure and HLA in healthy donors. The CDR3 has 15 residues. Germline V lookup: CDR1 MNHNS, CDR2 SASEGT. V was cut by 3 bases and J by 2 bases, with 13 bases left in between. The PCR had 60 Vbeta and 13 Jbeta primers. Libraries were prepared by immunoSEQ multiplex PCR; TCRdb keeps only in-frame clonotypes and omits some of them. The data show around 100,000 clones, roughly 70% seen once. General study findings and limits: Most TCR sequences were uncommon, yet certain public TCRs appeared in many donors. Donors were assumed by presence/absence analyses to have roughly uniform sequencing depth. The likely explanation for a cluster of highly shared sequence variants was sequencing artifact.

This chain uses TRBV6-1 with TRBJ1-2; unclear D gene. The receptor's source is a man in his forties in good health and CMV-seropositive. What was sequenced was PBMCs. The CDR3 loop is CASSDPQVPNYGYTF. The CDR3 bases are TGTGCCAGCAGTGATCCCCAGGTGCCAAACTATGGCTACACCTTC.